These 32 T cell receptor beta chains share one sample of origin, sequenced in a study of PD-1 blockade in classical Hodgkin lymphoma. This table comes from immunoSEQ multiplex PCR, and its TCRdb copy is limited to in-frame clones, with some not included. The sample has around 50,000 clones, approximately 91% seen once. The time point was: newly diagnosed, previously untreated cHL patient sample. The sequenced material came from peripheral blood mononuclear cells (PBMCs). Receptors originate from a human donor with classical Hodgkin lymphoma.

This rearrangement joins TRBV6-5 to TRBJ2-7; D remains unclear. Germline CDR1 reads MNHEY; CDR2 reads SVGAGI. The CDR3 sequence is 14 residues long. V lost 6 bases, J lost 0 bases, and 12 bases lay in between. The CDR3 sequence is CASRLTPFSYEQYV. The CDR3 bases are TGTGCCAGCAGGTTGACTCCATTCTCCTACGAGCAGTACGTC.

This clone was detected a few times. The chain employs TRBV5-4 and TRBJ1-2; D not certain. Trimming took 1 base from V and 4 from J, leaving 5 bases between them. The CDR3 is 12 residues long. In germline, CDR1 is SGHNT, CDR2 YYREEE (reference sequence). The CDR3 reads CASSLPGYGYTF. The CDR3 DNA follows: TGTGCCAGCAGCTTGCCGGGCTATGGCTACACCTTC.

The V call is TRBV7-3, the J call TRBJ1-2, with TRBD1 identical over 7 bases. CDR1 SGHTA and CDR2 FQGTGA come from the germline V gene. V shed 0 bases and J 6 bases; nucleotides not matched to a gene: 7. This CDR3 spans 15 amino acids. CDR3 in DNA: TGTGCCAGCAGCTTAACAGGGGGCCTCAACGATGGCTACACCTTC. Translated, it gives CASSLTGGLNDGYTF.

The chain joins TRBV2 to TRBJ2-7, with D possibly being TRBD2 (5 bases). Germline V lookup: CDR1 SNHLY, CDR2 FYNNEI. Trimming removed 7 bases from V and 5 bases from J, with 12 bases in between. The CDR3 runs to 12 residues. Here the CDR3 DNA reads TGTGCCAGCATGGAGCTAGCAGACGAGCAGTACTTC. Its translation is CASMELADEQYF.

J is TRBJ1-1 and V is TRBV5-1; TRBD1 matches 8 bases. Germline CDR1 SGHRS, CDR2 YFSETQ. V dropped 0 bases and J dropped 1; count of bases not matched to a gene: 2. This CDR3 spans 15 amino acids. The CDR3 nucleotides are TGCGCCAGCAGCTTGGGACAGGGGCCGAACACTGAAGCTTTCTTT. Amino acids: CASSLGQGPNTEAFF. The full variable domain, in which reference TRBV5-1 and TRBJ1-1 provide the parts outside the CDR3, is KAGVTQTPRYLIKTRGQQVTLSCSPISGHRSVSWYQQTPGQGLQFLFEYFSETQRNKGNFPGRFSGRQFSNSRSEMNVSTLELGDSALYLCASSLGQGPNTEAFFGQGTRLTVV.

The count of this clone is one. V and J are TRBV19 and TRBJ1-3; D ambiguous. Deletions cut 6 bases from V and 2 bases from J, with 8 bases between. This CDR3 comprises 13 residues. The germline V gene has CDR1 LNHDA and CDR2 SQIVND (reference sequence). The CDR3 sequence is CASRPGTGNTIYF. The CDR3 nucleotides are TGTGCCAGTAGACCTGGGACTGGAAACACCATATATTTT. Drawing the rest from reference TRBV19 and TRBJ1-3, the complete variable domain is DGGITQSPKYLFRKEGQNVTLSCEQNLNHDAMYWYRQDPGQGLRLIYYSQIVNDFQKGDIAEGYSVSREKKESFPLTVTSAQKNPTAFYLCASRPGTGNTIYFGEGSWLTVV.

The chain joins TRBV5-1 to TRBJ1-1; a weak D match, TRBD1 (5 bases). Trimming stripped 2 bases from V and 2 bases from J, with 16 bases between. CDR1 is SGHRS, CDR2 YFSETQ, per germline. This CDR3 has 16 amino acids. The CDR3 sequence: CASSLVGQTANTEAFF. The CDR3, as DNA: TGCGCCAGCAGCTTAGTTGGCCAGACAGCAAACACTGAAGCTTTCTTT. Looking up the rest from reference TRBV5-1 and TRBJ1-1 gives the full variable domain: KAGVTQTPRYLIKTRGQQVTLSCSPISGHRSVSWYQQTPGQGLQFLFEYFSETQRNKGNFPGRFSGRQFSNSRSEMNVSTLELGDSALYLCASSLVGQTANTEAFFGQGTRLTVV.

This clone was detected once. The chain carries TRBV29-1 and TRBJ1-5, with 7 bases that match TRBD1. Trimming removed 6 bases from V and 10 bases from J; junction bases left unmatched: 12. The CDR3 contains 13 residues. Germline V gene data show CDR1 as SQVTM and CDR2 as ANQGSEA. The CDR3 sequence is CSVGRGQGSPQHF. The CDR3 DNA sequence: TGCAGCGTGGGAAGGGGGCAGGGTAGCCCCCAGCATTTT.

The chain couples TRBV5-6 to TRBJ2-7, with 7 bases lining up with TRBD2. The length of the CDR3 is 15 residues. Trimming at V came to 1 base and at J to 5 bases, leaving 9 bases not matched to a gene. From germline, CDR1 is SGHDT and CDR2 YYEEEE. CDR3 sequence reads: CASSLLISGYNEQYF. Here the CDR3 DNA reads TGTGCCAGCAGCTTGTTAATTAGCGGGTACAACGAGCAGTACTTC.

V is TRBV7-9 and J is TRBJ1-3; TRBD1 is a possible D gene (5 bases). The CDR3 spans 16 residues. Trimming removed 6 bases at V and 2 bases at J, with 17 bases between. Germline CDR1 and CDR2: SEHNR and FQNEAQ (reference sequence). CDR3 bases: TGTGCCAGCAGTCCCCTTGGGGGAATCGCTGGAAACACCATATATTTT. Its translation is CASSPLGGIAGNTIYF.

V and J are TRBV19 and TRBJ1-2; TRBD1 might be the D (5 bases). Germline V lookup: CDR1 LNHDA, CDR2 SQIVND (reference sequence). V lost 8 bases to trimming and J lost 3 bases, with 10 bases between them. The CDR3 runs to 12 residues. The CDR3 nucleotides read TGTGCCAGTGAAGACAGCTACTATGGCTACACCTTC. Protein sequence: CASEDSYYGYTF.

The CDR3 nucleotides are TGCGCCAGCAGCCTGGGGGTAAGGGGTACTGAAGCTTTCTTT. This sequence encodes CASSLGVRGTEAFF. The gene calls are TRBV5-1 and TRBJ1-1, with D possibly TRBD1 on 5 matching bases. V lost 4 bases to trimming and J lost 5 bases, with 15 bases between them. The CDR3 is 14 amino acids. Germline values: CDR1 SGHRS, CDR2 YFSETQ.

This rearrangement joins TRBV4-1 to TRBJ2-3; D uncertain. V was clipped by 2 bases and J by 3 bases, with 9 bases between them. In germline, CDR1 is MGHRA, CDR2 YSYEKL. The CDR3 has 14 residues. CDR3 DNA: TGCGCCAGCAGCCAAAAGGGTTATACAGATACGCAGTATTTT. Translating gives CASSQKGYTDTQYF.

The CDR3 DNA reads TGTGCCAGCAGCTCTCCCTGGTTCAATGAGCAGTTCTTC. Protein product: CASSSPWFNEQFF. This chain links TRBV7-9 with TRBJ2-1; D call uncertain. V lost 4 bases and J lost 6, with 10 bases in between. Germline V lookup: CDR1 SEHNR, CDR2 FQNEAQ (reference sequence). The CDR3 extends over 13 amino acids.

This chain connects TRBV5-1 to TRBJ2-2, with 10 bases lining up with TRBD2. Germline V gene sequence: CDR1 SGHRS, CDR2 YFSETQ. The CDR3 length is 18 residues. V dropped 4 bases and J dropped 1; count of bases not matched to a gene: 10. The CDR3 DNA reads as TGCGCCAGCAGCGGTGGCCGGACTAGCGGAATGAACACCGGGGAGCTGTTTTTT. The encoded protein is CASSGGRTSGMNTGELFF.

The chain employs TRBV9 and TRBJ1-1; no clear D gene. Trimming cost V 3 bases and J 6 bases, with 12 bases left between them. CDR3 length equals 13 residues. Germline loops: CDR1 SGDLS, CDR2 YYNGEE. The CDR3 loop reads CASSAQENAEAFF. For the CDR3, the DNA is TGTGCCAGCAGCGCACAAGAAAATGCTGAAGCTTTCTTT. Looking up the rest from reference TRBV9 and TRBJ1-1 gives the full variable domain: DSGVTQTPKHLITATGQRVTLRCSPRSGDLSVYWYQQSLDQGLQFLIQYYNGEERAKGNILERFSAQQFPDLHSELNLSSLELGDSALYFCASSAQENAEAFFGQGTRLTVV.

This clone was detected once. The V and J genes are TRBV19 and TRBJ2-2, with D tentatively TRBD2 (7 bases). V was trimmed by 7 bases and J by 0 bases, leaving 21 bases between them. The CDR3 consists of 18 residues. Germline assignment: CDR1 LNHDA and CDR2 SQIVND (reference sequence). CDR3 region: CASTKRGLAVANTGELFF. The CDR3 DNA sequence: TGTGCCAGTACCAAACGGGGGCTAGCGGTAGCGAACACCGGGGAGCTGTTTTTT.

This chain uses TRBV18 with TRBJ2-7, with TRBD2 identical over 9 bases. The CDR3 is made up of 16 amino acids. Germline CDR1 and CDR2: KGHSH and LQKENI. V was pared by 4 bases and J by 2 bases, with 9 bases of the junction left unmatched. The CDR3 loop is CASSRPAGGGTYEQYF. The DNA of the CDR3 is TGTGCCAGCTCACGCCCCGCGGGGGGGGGAACCTACGAGCAGTACTTC.

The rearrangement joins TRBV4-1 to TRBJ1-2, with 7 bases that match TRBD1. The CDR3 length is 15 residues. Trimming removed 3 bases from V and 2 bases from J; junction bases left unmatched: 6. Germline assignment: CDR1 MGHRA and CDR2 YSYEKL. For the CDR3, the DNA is TGCGCCAGCAGCCAGATCCAGGGGGGCAACTATGGCTACACCTTC. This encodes CASSQIQGGNYGYTF.

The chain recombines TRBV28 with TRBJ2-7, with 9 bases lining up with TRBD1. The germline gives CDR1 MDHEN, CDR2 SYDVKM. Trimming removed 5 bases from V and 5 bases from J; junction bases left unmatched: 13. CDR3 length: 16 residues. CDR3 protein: CASSTGTGLRSDEQYF. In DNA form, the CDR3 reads TGTGCCAGCAGTACCGGGACAGGGTTACGGAGCGACGAGCAGTACTTC.

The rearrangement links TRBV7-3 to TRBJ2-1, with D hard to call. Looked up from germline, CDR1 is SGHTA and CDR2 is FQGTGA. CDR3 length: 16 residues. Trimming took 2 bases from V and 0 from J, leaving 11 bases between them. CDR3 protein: CASSLAGSSSYNEQFF. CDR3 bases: TGTGCCAGCAGCTTAGCAGGATCTAGCTCCTACAATGAGCAGTTCTTC.

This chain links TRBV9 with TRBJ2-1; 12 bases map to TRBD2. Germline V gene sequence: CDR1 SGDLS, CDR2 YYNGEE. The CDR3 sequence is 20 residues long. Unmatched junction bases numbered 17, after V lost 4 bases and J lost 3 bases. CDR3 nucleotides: TGTGCCAGCAGCCCAGCGGGCCTAGCGGGAGGGCCCAGGCGCTACAATGAGCAGTTCTTC. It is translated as CASSPAGLAGGPRRYNEQFF.

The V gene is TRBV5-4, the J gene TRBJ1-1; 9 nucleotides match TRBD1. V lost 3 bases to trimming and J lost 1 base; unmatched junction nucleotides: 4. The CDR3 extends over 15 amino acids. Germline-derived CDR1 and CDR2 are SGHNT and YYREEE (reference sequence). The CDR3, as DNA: TGTGCCAGCAGCTATACAGGGGGCGGGAACACTGAAGCTTTCTTT. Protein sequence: CASSYTGGGNTEAFF.

This CDR3 is CASRVEMGYTF. The CDR3 DNA reads TGTGCCAGCCGCGTTGAAATGGGCTACACCTTC. The chain employs TRBV2 and TRBJ1-2; D ambiguous. The germline V gene encodes CDR1 SNHLY and CDR2 FYNNEI. The CDR3 spans 11 residues. V lost 8 bases and J lost 8, with 12 bases in between.

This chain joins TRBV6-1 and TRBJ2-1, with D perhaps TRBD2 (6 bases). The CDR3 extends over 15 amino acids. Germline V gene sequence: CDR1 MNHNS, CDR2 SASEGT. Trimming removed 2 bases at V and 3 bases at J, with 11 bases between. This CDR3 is CASSEQGSGYNEQFF. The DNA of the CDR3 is TGTGCCAGCAGTGAACAAGGTAGCGGCTACAATGAGCAGTTCTTC.

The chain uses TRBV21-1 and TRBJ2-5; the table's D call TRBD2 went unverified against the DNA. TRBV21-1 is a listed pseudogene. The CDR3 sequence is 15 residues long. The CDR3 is CASSTESDSEETQYF. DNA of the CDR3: TGTGCCAGCAGCACCGAAAGCGACTCCGAAGAGACCCAGTACTTC.

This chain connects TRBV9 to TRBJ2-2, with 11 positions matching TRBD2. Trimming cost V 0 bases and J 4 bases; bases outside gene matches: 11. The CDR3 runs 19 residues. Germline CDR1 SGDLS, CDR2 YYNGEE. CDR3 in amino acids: CASSVAMVTSGIPTGELFF. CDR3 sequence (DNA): TGTGCCAGCAGCGTAGCTATGGTGACTAGCGGGATACCCACCGGGGAGCTGTTTTTT.

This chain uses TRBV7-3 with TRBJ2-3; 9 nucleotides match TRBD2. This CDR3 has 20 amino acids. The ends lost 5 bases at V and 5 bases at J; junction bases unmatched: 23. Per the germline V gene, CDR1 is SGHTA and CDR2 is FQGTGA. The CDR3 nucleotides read TGTGCCAGCAGCAAGGGGGCTTCCGGGGTTGGCGGGAGGGCCGTAGATACGCAGTATTTT. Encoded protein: CASSKGASGVGGRAVDTQYF. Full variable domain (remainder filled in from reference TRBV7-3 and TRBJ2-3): GAGVSQTPSNKVTEKGKYVELRCDPISGHTALYWYRQSLGQGPEFLIYFQGTGAADDSGLPNDRFFAVRPEGSVSTLKIQRTERGDSAVYLCASSKGASGVGGRAVDTQYFGPGTRLTVL.

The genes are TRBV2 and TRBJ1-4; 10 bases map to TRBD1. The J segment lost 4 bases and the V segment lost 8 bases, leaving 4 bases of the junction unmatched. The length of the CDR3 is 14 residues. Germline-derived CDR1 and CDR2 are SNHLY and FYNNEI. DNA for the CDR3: TGTGCCAGCGCCAGGGACAGGGGTAATGAAAAACTGTTTTTT. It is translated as CASARDRGNEKLFF.

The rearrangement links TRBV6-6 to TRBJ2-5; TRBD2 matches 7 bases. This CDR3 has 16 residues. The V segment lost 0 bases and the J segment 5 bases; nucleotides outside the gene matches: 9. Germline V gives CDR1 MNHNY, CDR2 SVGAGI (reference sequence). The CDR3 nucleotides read TGTGCCAGCAGTTACTCCCCTGGGGCGGGAGAGGAGACCCAGTACTTC. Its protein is CASSYSPGAGEETQYF.

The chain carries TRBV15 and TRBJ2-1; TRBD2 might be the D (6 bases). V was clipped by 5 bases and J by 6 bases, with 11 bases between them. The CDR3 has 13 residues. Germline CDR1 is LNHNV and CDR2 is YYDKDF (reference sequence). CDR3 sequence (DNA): TGTGCCACCAGCGCCGGGGAGGTCAATGAGCAGTTCTTC. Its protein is CATSAGEVNEQFF.

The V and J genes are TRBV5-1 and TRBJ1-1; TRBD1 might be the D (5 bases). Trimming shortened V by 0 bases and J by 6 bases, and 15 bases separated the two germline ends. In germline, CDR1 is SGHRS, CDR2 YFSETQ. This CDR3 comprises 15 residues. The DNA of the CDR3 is TGCGCCAGCAGCTTGGACTCGGGTTCGGGGGCTGAAGCTTTCTTT. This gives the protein CASSLDSGSGAEAFF.